A single sample gave rise to the 28 T cell receptor beta chains below, sequenced in a study of T cells in Graves' hyperthyroidism and ophthalmopathy. Regions amplified from RNA transcripts were the TCR beta CDR3 regions. Primed by the HTBI set, a first-round RT-PCR was run on the TCR CDR3. TCRdb ran MiXCR on the multiplex PCR reads and lists one entry per CDR3 protein. Of over 500,000 distinct CDR3 sequences in the sample, 40% to 55% were seen once. Material for sequencing was peripheral blood or thyroid tissue (not recorded which). Receptor source: an adult woman with Graves' disease, either hyperthyroidism or ophthalmopathy (not recorded which).

The table lists this clonotype with a few counts. The rearrangement links TRBV19 to TRBJ2-2, with 10 nucleotides matching TRBD2. The CDR3 is 16 amino acids. V was pared by 6 bases and J by 6 bases, with 10 bases of the junction left unmatched. Germline V gene lookup returns CDR1 LNHDA and CDR2 SQIVND (reference sequence). As DNA, the CDR3 is TGTGCCAGTAGCGAAAGCGGGAGGGCCCTCGCCGGGGAGCTGTTTTTT. It yields the protein CASSESGRALAGELFF.

The gene calls are TRBV5-1 and TRBJ1-1, with 7 bases identical to TRBD1. Germline loops: CDR1 SGHRS, CDR2 YFSETQ. Trimming at V came to 0 bases and at J to 3 bases, leaving 5 bases not matched to a gene. The CDR3 is 15 amino acids. The CDR3 bases are TGCGCCAGCAGCTTGGTGTCCAGGGGGGACACTGAAGCTTTCTTT. As protein: CASSLVSRGDTEAFF.

V gene TRBV20-1 combines with J gene TRBJ2-7; D may correspond to TRBD1 or TRBD2 (5 bases each). The CDR3 is 13 amino acids. Germline loops: CDR1 DFQATT, CDR2 SNEGSKA (reference sequence). Trimming took 6 bases from V and 6 from J, leaving 18 bases between them. CDR3 DNA sequence: TGCAGTGCCTCGGGACCCCCTTATTCCGAGCAGTACTTC. Translation: CSASGPPYSEQYF.

The chain recombines TRBV5-5 with TRBJ2-7, with 8 nucleotides matching TRBD2. CDR1 and CDR2 from the germline V gene are SGHKS and YYEKEE (reference sequence). The CDR3 length is 13 residues. V trimming: 3 bases; J trimming: 6 bases; junction bases outside the gene matches: 5. The CDR3 DNA follows: TGTGCCAGCAGCTCAGCGGGAGTGGGCGAGCAGTACTTC. Translating gives CASSSAGVGEQYF.

The chain combines TRBV6-6 with TRBJ2-7; TRBD2 is a possible D gene (5 bases). CDR1 is MNHNY, CDR2 SVGAGI, per germline (reference sequence). Trimming cost V 4 bases and J 3 bases, with 13 bases left between them. The CDR3 is 14 residues long. The CDR3 sequence: CASSFQRTDYEQYF. CDR3 sequence (DNA): TGTGCCAGCAGTTTCCAGCGGACCGACTACGAGCAGTACTTC.

This clonotype was observed at least ten times. The rearrangement links TRBV2 to TRBJ1-1; D unclear. This CDR3 is built from 13 residues. V gave up 4 bases and J gave up 1 base, with 7 bases separating them. In germline, CDR1 is SNHLY, CDR2 FYNNEI. Here the CDR3 DNA reads TGTGCCAGCAGTGTCCAGCGGAACACTGAAGCTTTCTTT. This gives the protein CASSVQRNTEAFF.

This clonotype was seen just once. The CDR3 DNA reads TGTGCCAGCAGCTTAGCAGGGGACTATGGCTACGAGCAGTACTTC. It yields the protein CASSLAGDYGYEQYF. This chain uses TRBV7-9 with TRBJ2-7; 7 bases align to TRBD2. This CDR3 has 15 residues. J was trimmed by 3 bases and V by 0 bases; bases with no gene match: 5. Germline CDR1 is SEHNR and CDR2 is FQNEAQ (reference sequence). The entire variable domain, with the rest obtained from reference TRBV7-9 and TRBJ2-7, is as follows: DTGVSQNPRHKITKRGQNVTFRCDPISEHNRLYWYRQTLGQGPEFLTYFQNEAQLEKSRLLSDRFSAERPKGSFSTLEIQRTEQGDSAMYLCASSLAGDYGYEQYFGPGTRLTVT.

The chain carries TRBV2 and TRBJ1-4, with 9 bases matching TRBD1. The CDR3 contains 13 residues. CDR1 is SNHLY and CDR2 is FYNNEI in the germline V gene. V shed 9 bases and J 8 bases; nucleotides not matched to a gene: 7. CDR3 sequence reads: CASDRDRDEKLFF. CDR3 bases: TGTGCCAGTGACCGGGACAGGGACGAAAAACTGTTTTTT.

This clonotype was recorded many times. The chain carries TRBV20-1 and TRBJ1-2, with 12 bases lining up with TRBD1. Germline trimming cut 0 bases from V and 8 bases from J; bases unmatched to any gene: 13. Germline V gives CDR1 DFQATT, CDR2 SNEGSKA (reference sequence). This CDR3 region has 17 residues. The CDR3 region is CSAREGVGGQGAKGYTF. Here the CDR3 DNA reads TGCAGTGCTAGAGAAGGCGTTGGGGGACAGGGGGCTAAAGGCTACACCTTC.

The genes are TRBV6-6 and TRBJ2-7; 9 nucleotides agree with TRBD1. With 5 bases clipped from V and 3 bases from J, the junction kept 8 bases outside the gene matches. The germline V gene encodes CDR1 MNHNY and CDR2 SVGAGI (reference sequence). This CDR3 region has 15 residues. The CDR3 bases are TGTGCCAGCAGTCACAGGGGACAGGGTGGCTACGAGCAGTACTTC. This encodes CASSHRGQGGYEQYF.

The chain has TRBV2 and TRBJ2-5; 7 positions match TRBD1. Per the germline V gene, CDR1 is SNHLY and CDR2 is FYNNEI. J was trimmed by 4 bases and V by 5 bases; bases with no gene match: 10. The CDR3 is made up of 15 amino acids. The CDR3 loop reads CASSSTGAAIETQYF. The CDR3 DNA follows: TGTGCCAGCAGTTCAACAGGGGCTGCGATAGAGACCCAGTACTTC.

This chain links TRBV20-1 with TRBJ1-2; D is undetermined. Germline V lookup: CDR1 DFQATT, CDR2 SNEGSKA (reference sequence). This CDR3 is built from 12 residues. Trimming removed 0 bases at V and 8 bases at J, with 10 bases between. CDR3 protein: CSARDGLAGYTF. The CDR3 coding sequence is TGCAGTGCTAGAGACGGACTAGCGGGCTACACCTTC.

This clonotype was seen a handful of times. This chain connects TRBV20-1 to TRBJ1-1; D is unresolved. Germline CDR1 and CDR2: DFQATT and SNEGSKA (reference sequence). With 2 bases removed from V and 5 bases from J, the gap between germline ends came to 12 bases. The CDR3 has 13 amino acids. CDR3 DNA sequence: TGCAGTGCTAGACGTGCCGGGAAGACTGAAGCTTTCTTT. Translated: CSARRAGKTEAFF.

The chain recombines TRBV7-9 with TRBJ1-2; D remains unclear. Looked up from germline, CDR1 is SEHNR and CDR2 is FQNEAQ (reference sequence). Trimming left V 3 bases short and J 4 bases short, with 9 bases between. The CDR3 contains 13 residues. The CDR3 region is CASSFQEGYGYTF. The CDR3 DNA sequence: TGTGCCAGCAGCTTCCAGGAGGGCTATGGCTACACCTTC.

The gene calls are TRBV29-1 and TRBJ1-1; possibly TRBD1 for D (6 bases). The CDR3 contains 12 residues. CDR1 and CDR2 (germline): SQVTM, ANQGSEA. Trimming removed 8 bases at V and 4 bases at J, with 14 bases between. Here the CDR3 DNA reads TGCAGCCACGGACAGAGGGGCACTGAAGCTTTCTTT. It yields the protein CSHGQRGTEAFF.

This clonotype has at least ten counts. The genes are TRBV6-5 and TRBJ1-5; the match to TRBD1 covers 8 bases. From germline, CDR1 is MNHEY and CDR2 SVGAGI. The V segment lost 6 bases and the J segment 8 bases; nucleotides outside the gene matches: 15. The CDR3 is 16 amino acids. The CDR3 spells CASRLTGTGGIEPQHF. The CDR3 nucleotides are TGTGCCAGCAGGTTGACCGGGACAGGTGGTATAGAGCCCCAGCATTTT.

As concerns this clonotype: The junction shows a germline mismatch at one end, possibly a read error. The V call is TRBV10-2, the J call TRBJ2-7, with 7 nucleotides matching TRBD1. In germline, CDR1 is WSHSY, CDR2 SAAADI. The CDR3 runs 15 residues. CDR3 region: CASRATGTAVYEQYF. The CDR3 nucleotides are TGTGCCAGCAGGGCTACCGGGACAGCGGTCTACGAGCAGTACTTC.

This clonotype was observed a handful of times. The chain links TRBV7-9 to TRBJ1-3; no reliable D call. This CDR3 contains 14 residues. The V gene lost 5 bases and the J gene lost 1 base, with 9 bases spanning the gap. Germline CDR1 reads SEHNR; CDR2 reads FQNEAQ (reference sequence). The DNA of the CDR3 is TGTGCCAGCAGCCACCGGGGTTCTGGAAACACCATATATTTT. This sequence encodes CASSHRGSGNTIYF.

This clonotype has more than one count but fewer than ten. The chain couples TRBV20-1 to TRBJ1-6, with D possibly being TRBD1 (5 bases). The CDR3 sequence is 14 residues long. V shed 4 bases and J shed 4 bases, with 11 bases lying between them. Germline V CDR1 and CDR2: DFQATT, SNEGSKA (reference sequence). The CDR3 DNA is TGCAGTGCTACCTGGGGCAGTTATAATTCACCCCTCCACTTT. It translates to CSATWGSYNSPLHF.

This clonotype was observed a handful of times. CDR3 amino acids: CSARDLRDREYQPQHF. DNA for the CDR3: TGCAGTGCTAGAGATCTTAGGGACAGGGAGTATCAGCCCCAGCATTTT. The gene calls are TRBV20-1 and TRBJ1-5; 9 bases fit TRBD1. Germline CDR1 and CDR2: DFQATT and SNEGSKA (reference sequence). Trimming took 0 bases from V and 5 from J; bases not matched to a gene: 8. The CDR3 runs to 16 residues.

The chain combines TRBV9 with TRBJ2-7; 7 nucleotides line up with TRBD1. The J segment lost 5 bases and the V segment lost 5 bases, leaving 13 bases of the junction unmatched. The germline CDR1 and CDR2 sequences are SGDLS and YYNGEE. This CDR3 has 15 residues. The CDR3, as DNA: TGTGCCAGCAGTCGGATAGGGACAGACATCAACGAGCAGTACTTC. It yields the protein CASSRIGTDINEQYF.

This clonotype occurred many times. V and J are TRBV20-1 and TRBJ1-5; tentative D call: TRBD1 (5 bases). Germline V gene data show CDR1 as DFQATT and CDR2 as SNEGSKA (reference sequence). V was pared by 0 bases and J by 6 bases, with 6 bases between. CDR3 length: 12 residues. DNA of the CDR3: TGCAGTGCTAGAGAGGGGGGTCAGCCCCAGCATTTT. Amino acids: CSAREGGQPQHF.

The rearrangement uses TRBV9 and TRBJ1-5; D is possibly TRBD1 (5 bases). V was trimmed by 0 bases and J by 7 bases, leaving 14 bases between them. The CDR3 loop spans 15 amino acids. Per the germline V gene, CDR1 is SGDLS and CDR2 is YYNGEE. This chain's CDR3 is CASSVAPTGDQPQHF. The CDR3, as DNA: TGTGCCAGCAGCGTAGCCCCGACGGGGGACCAGCCCCAGCATTTT.

The J gene is TRBJ1-3, the V gene TRBV2; D possibly corresponds to TRBD1 (6 bases). Germline CDR1 and CDR2: SNHLY and FYNNEI. The CDR3 sequence is 12 residues long. The CDR3 here is CASKGGGNTIYF. The CDR3 DNA sequence: TGTGCTTCAAAGGGGGGCGGAAACACCATATATTTT.

This clonotype was counted many times. The CDR3 protein is CASYTRQGRAFF. The CDR3, as DNA: TGTGCCAGCTACACCCGACAGGGGCGAGCTTTCTTT. The chain carries TRBV5-6 and TRBJ1-1; 8 bases align to TRBD1. The CDR3 loop spans 12 amino acids. Looked up from germline, CDR1 is SGHDT and CDR2 is YYEEEE. V dropped 7 bases and J dropped 10; count of bases not matched to a gene: 9.

The gene calls are TRBV28 and TRBJ1-5; no reliable D call. This CDR3 spans 13 amino acids. Trimming stripped 7 bases from V and 3 bases from J, with 10 bases between. The germline V gene encodes CDR1 MDHEN and CDR2 SYDVKM. The CDR3 here is CASIHSANQPQHF. The CDR3 region has the DNA TGTGCCAGCATCCACTCCGCCAATCAGCCCCAGCATTTT.

This clonotype was counted a few times. This chain joins TRBV25-1 and TRBJ2-7, with TRBD1 matching 8 bases. Trimming at V came to 5 bases and at J to 0 bases, leaving 9 bases not matched to a gene. The CDR3 sequence is 16 residues long. In germline, CDR1 is MGHDK, CDR2 SYGVNS. The CDR3 DNA sequence: TGTGCCAGCAGTCCAGAAGGACAGGGTAGCTCCTACGAGCAGTACTTC. It is translated as CASSPEGQGSSYEQYF.

The rearrangement joins TRBV5-1 to TRBJ2-5, with 8 bases aligning to TRBD2. Germline V gene sequence: CDR1 SGHRS, CDR2 YFSETQ. J lost 5 bases, V lost 0 bases, and 6 bases had no gene match. This CDR3 region has 15 residues. CDR3 protein: CASSLDGGAWETQYF. The DNA of the CDR3 is TGCGCCAGCAGCTTGGACGGGGGGGCCTGGGAGACCCAGTACTTC.